The 27 T cell receptor beta chains reported below all come from one sample, sequenced in a study of OX40 agonist ivuxolimab in advanced cancers. Assay used: immunoSEQ multiplex PCR; TCRdb lists only in-frame clones, some missing. The sample lists about 13,000 clones; around 67% were seen once. The sample here was CD4+ or CD8+ T cells sorted from blood, taken in a trial of the OX40 agonist ivuxolimab. The source of these receptors is an adult with an advanced solid tumor such as melanoma, head and neck, liver or kidney cancer.

This rearrangement joins TRBV5-1 to TRBJ2-5, with TRBD1 identical over 7 bases. Germline CDR1 is SGHRS and CDR2 is YFSETQ. CDR3 size: 15 residues. J gave up 1 base and V 0 bases, and 3 bases lay outside the gene matches. The CDR3 bases are TGCGCCAGCAGCTTGGCGGACAGGTCCCAAGAGACCCAGTACTTC. Translation: CASSLADRSQETQYF.

This clone was seen a few times. The V gene is TRBV7-3, the J gene TRBJ1-5, with 8 bases aligning to TRBD1. The germline CDR1 and CDR2 sequences are SGHTA and FQGTGA. CDR3 size: 15 residues. The V segment lost 1 base and the J segment 8 bases; nucleotides outside the gene matches: 7. As DNA, the CDR3 is TGTGCCAGCAGCTTAAGGCAGGGGGCAAGGAAGCCCCAGCATTTT. The encoded protein is CASSLRQGARKPQHF. Full variable domain (outside the CDR3, taken from reference TRBV7-3 and TRBJ1-5): GAGVSQTPSNKVTEKGKYVELRCDPISGHTALYWYRQSLGQGPEFLIYFQGTGAADDSGLPNDRFFAVRPEGSVSTLKIQRTERGDSAVYLCASSLRQGARKPQHFGDGTRLSIL.

This clone was detected only a few times. This sequence joins TRBV9 and TRBJ2-3, with D perhaps matching TRBD2 (6 bases). V dropped 0 bases and J dropped 5 bases, with 19 bases sitting between them. The CDR3 totals 17 residues. Germline V gives CDR1 SGDLS, CDR2 YYNGEE. The CDR3 DNA reads as TGTGCCAGCAGCGTAGAAAGCGGGTATGGACGGAGAGATACGCAGTATTTT. It codes for CASSVESGYGRRDTQYF.

The chain is built from TRBV4-1 and TRBJ2-7; 9 bases are shared with TRBD1. The CDR3 spans 15 residues. Germline trimming cut 1 base from V and 3 bases from J; bases unmatched to any gene: 4. Germline loops: CDR1 MGHRA, CDR2 YSYEKL. The chain's CDR3 is CASSQGMGQGYEQYF. Here the CDR3 DNA reads TGCGCCAGCAGCCAAGGAATGGGACAGGGCTACGAGCAGTACTTC.

V is TRBV19 and J is TRBJ2-7; D remains unclear. The CDR3 consists of 13 residues. V lost 3 bases and J 6 bases, leaving 12 bases between the germline ends. Germline loops: CDR1 LNHDA, CDR2 SQIVND (reference sequence). For the CDR3, the DNA is TGTGCCAGTAGTATGGGTACTTACAGCGAGCAGTACTTC. Its translation is CASSMGTYSEQYF.

The chain joins TRBV29-1 to TRBJ2-2; D not certain. CDR1 and CDR2 from the germline V gene are SQVTM and ANQGSEA. Trimming removed 0 bases at V and 1 base at J, with 9 bases between. This CDR3 is built from 15 residues. CDR3: CSVEDLTGNTGELFF. CDR3 sequence (DNA): TGCAGCGTTGAAGATCTTACGGGGAACACCGGGGAGCTGTTTTTT.

CDR3 nucleotide sequence: TGTGCCAGCAGGCTGACTAGCGGGAGAGTCTACGAGCAGTACTTC. It translates to CASRLTSGRVYEQYF. The chain links TRBV28 to TRBJ2-7; TRBD2 matches at 12 bases. From germline, CDR1 is MDHEN and CDR2 SYDVKM. The CDR3 spans 15 residues. Trimming cost V 6 bases and J 3 bases; bases outside gene matches: 6.

This clone was counted between two and nine times. The chain carries TRBV5-4 and TRBJ1-6; 7 bases map to TRBD1. CDR1 is SGHNT and CDR2 is YYREEE in the germline V gene (reference sequence). CDR3 length equals 15 residues. V shed 4 bases and J 4 bases; nucleotides not matched to a gene: 5. The CDR3 nucleotides are TGTGCCAGCAGCCAATTACAGGGGTATAATTCACCCCTCCACTTT. Protein: CASSQLQGYNSPLHF.

V and J are TRBV30 and TRBJ2-5; maybe TRBD2 (6 bases). Germline lookup yields CDR1 GTSNPN and CDR2 SVGIG (reference sequence). This CDR3 is built from 16 residues. The germline V and J ends were trimmed by 4 bases and 0 bases, with 18 bases remaining between them. This chain's CDR3 is CAWIPPSGGYQETQYF. CDR3 DNA sequence: TGTGCCTGGATCCCTCCCTCTGGGGGGTACCAAGAGACCCAGTACTTC.

As to this clone: The same CDR3 can be traced to other DNA sequences in this sample. The J gene is TRBJ2-7, the V gene TRBV9; TRBD1 or TRBD2 may be the D gene (5 bases each). The germline CDR1 and CDR2 sequences are SGDLS and YYNGEE. Trimming pared 0 bases from V and 4 bases from J, leaving 11 bases between. This CDR3 has 14 residues. The CDR3 region has the DNA TGTGCCAGCAGCGTAGTAGGGGAGTCTTACGAGCAGTACTTC. Translating gives CASSVVGESYEQYF. The whole variable domain, filled in from reference TRBV9 and TRBJ2-7, reads DSGVTQTPKHLITATGQRVTLRCSPRSGDLSVYWYQQSLDQGLQFLIQYYNGEERAKGNILERFSAQQFPDLHSELNLSSLELGDSALYFCASSVVGESYEQYFGPGTRLTVT.

J is TRBJ1-5 and V is TRBV2; maybe TRBD1 (5 bases). Trimming pared 5 bases from V and 7 bases from J, leaving 12 bases between. Germline lookup yields CDR1 SNHLY and CDR2 FYNNEI. CDR3 length equals 13 residues. The CDR3 region is CASSPAGLQPQHF. In DNA form, the CDR3 reads TGTGCCAGCAGTCCCGCAGGGTTACAGCCCCAGCATTTT.

The rearrangement uses TRBV15 and TRBJ2-1; D not resolved. From germline, CDR1 is LNHNV and CDR2 YYDKDF (reference sequence). The CDR3 sequence is 16 residues long. Trimming stripped 1 base from V and 0 bases from J, with 10 bases between. Here the CDR3 DNA reads TGTGCCACCAGCAGAGGGGTGGGTAGCTCCTACAATGAGCAGTTCTTC. Its translation: CATSRGVGSSYNEQFF.

V is TRBV7-3 and J is TRBJ2-3; the match to TRBD1 covers 11 bases. V was pared by 4 bases and J by 11 bases, with 11 bases of the junction left unmatched. The length of the CDR3 is 15 residues. Germline V lookup: CDR1 SGHTA, CDR2 FQGTGA. Here the CDR3 reads CASSSRRTGGAKQYF. The CDR3 DNA sequence: TGTGCCAGCAGCTCCCGGAGGACAGGGGGCGCGAAGCAGTATTTT.

The chain combines TRBV11-1 with TRBJ2-5, with D uncertain. The germline V gene encodes CDR1 SGHAT and CDR2 FQDESV (reference sequence). The CDR3 spans 14 residues. V was pared by 3 bases and J by 5 bases, with 13 bases between. CDR3 sequence: CASSLNIDLETQYF. The CDR3 nucleotides are TGTGCCAGCAGCTTGAACATTGATCTGGAGACCCAGTACTTC. Full variable domain (rest looked up from reference TRBV11-1 and TRBJ2-5): EAEVAQSPRYKITEKSQAVAFWCDPISGHATLYWYRQILGQGPELLVQFQDESVVDDSQLPKDRFSAERLKGVDSTLKIQPAELGDSAMYLCASSLNIDLETQYFGPGTRLLVL.

This clone was seen just once. The chain has TRBV7-2 and TRBJ1-5; possible D gene TRBD1, 5 bases. V was shortened by 1 base and J by 1 base, with 8 bases between the two germline ends. CDR1 is SGHTA and CDR2 is FQGNSA in the germline V gene. The CDR3 spans 15 residues. The CDR3 here is CASSLDSGSNQPQHF. The CDR3, as DNA: TGTGCCAGCAGCTTAGACTCAGGGAGCAATCAGCCCCAGCATTTT.

The chain carries TRBV6-6 and TRBJ2-7; D unclear. Germline CDR1 reads MNHNY; CDR2 reads SVGAGI (reference sequence). This CDR3 spans 14 amino acids. V was cut by 5 bases and J by 3 bases, with 14 bases left in between. The CDR3 DNA is TGTGCCAGCAGTGGAGATAACACCGACTACGAGCAGTACTTC. Its protein is CASSGDNTDYEQYF.

This sequence joins TRBV7-9 and TRBJ2-1; 11 bases map to TRBD2. The trim removed 5 bases at V and 6 bases at J, leaving 3 bases unmatched. Germline loops: CDR1 SEHNR, CDR2 FQNEAQ (reference sequence). The CDR3 loop spans 14 amino acids. CDR3 nucleotide sequence: TGTGCCAGCAGCACTAGCGGGAGTTTCAATGAGCAGTTCTTC. Encoded protein: CASSTSGSFNEQFF.

This clone occurred once. The genes are TRBV6-5 and TRBJ2-7, with 10 positions matching TRBD2. The CDR3 has 13 amino acids. Losses at the gene ends were 6 bases for V and 2 bases for J; bases not matched to a gene: 1. Germline V gene data show CDR1 as MNHEY and CDR2 as SVGAGI. Here the CDR3 reads CASSGLAAYEQYF. In DNA form, the CDR3 reads TGTGCCAGCAGCGGACTAGCGGCCTACGAGCAGTACTTC.

V and J are TRBV4-1 and TRBJ2-5; 12 positions match TRBD2. The germline CDR1 and CDR2 sequences are MGHRA and YSYEKL. Losses at the gene ends were 4 bases for V and 5 bases for J; bases not matched to a gene: 11. CDR3 size: 17 residues. In DNA form, the CDR3 reads TGCGCCAGCAGCCCCCTCCTAAGACTAGCGGGAGCGGAGACCCAGTACTTC. This codes for CASSPLLRLAGAETQYF.

This clone was picked up a small number of times. The chain is built from TRBV11-2 and TRBJ1-1; D is unresolved. The CDR3 contains 11 residues. V was trimmed by 3 bases and J by 7 bases, leaving 6 bases between them. Germline V gene lookup returns CDR1 SGHAT and CDR2 FQNNGV. The CDR3 region is CASSFSHEAFF. In nucleotides, the CDR3 is TGTGCCAGCAGCTTTTCCCATGAAGCTTTCTTT.

CDR3 loop: CASSFFSPREQFF. The DNA for the CDR3 is TGTGCCAGCAGTTTTTTCAGCCCCAGAGAGCAGTTCTTC. The chain recombines TRBV28 with TRBJ2-1; D ambiguous. Germline V gene data show CDR1 as MDHEN and CDR2 as SYDVKM. V was cut by 3 bases and J by 10 bases, with 13 bases left in between. The CDR3 spans 13 residues. The variable domain in full, completed from reference TRBV28 and TRBJ2-1, reads DVKVTQSSRYLVKRTGEKVFLECVQDMDHENMFWYRQDPGLGLRLIYFSYDVKMKEKGDIPEGYSVSREKKERFSLILESASTNQTSMYLCASSFFSPREQFFGPGTRLTVL.

This clone was seen a single time. The chain uses TRBV13 and TRBJ2-7; D ambiguous. The germline V and J ends were trimmed by 5 bases and 0 bases, with 5 bases remaining between them. The CDR3 totals 12 residues. CDR1 and CDR2 (germline): PRHDT, FYEKMQ (reference sequence). The CDR3 sequence: CASSPSSYEQYF. CDR3 in DNA: TGTGCCAGCAGCCCGAGCTCCTACGAGCAGTACTTC.

The chain links TRBV5-1 to TRBJ2-1; 11 nucleotides line up with TRBD1. This CDR3 region has 16 residues. V gave up 1 base and J gave up 8 bases; unmatched junction bases: 8. From germline, CDR1 is SGHRS and CDR2 YFSETQ. The CDR3, as DNA: TGCGCCAGCAGCTTGACCGGGACAGGGGGAGCCTATGAGCAGTTCTTC. This gives the protein CASSLTGTGGAYEQFF.

The V gene is TRBV6-1, the J gene TRBJ1-2, with TRBD1 matching 9 bases. Germline assignment: CDR1 MNHNS and CDR2 SASEGT. The CDR3 spans 14 residues. The J segment lost 14 bases and the V segment lost 4 bases, leaving 14 bases of the junction unmatched. CDR3 bases: TGTGCCAGCAGTGCAGGGACAGGGCCCTACCCCAGGACCTTC. Translating it yields CASSAGTGPYPRTF.

The V and J genes are TRBV28 and TRBJ1-2, with 9 nucleotides matching TRBD1. The germline gives CDR1 MDHEN, CDR2 SYDVKM. V gave up 5 bases and J gave up 8 bases; unmatched junction bases: 9. The CDR3 loop spans 14 amino acids. CDR3 sequence (DNA): TGTGCCAGCAGTCTCCGGACAGGGGCGGCAGGCTACACCTTC. This translates into CASSLRTGAAGYTF.

This chain uses TRBV27 with TRBJ2-1; D possibly corresponds to TRBD1 (6 bases). Trimming took off 3 bases at V and 8 bases at J, with 11 bases between the two ends. Germline loops: CDR1 MNHEY, CDR2 SMNVEV (reference sequence). The CDR3 has 13 residues. The chain's CDR3 is CASSFLGADEQFF. The DNA of the CDR3 is TGTGCCAGCAGTTTTCTGGGGGCCGATGAGCAGTTCTTC.

CDR3 nucleotide sequence: TGCGCCAGCAGTCCCCCGACAGGCTCTGGGGCCAACGTCCTGACTTTC. Amino acids: CASSPPTGSGANVLTF. V is TRBV23-1 and J is TRBJ2-6, with D perhaps TRBD1 (6 bases). TRBV23-1 is placed among ORFs of uncertain function. Trimming stripped 4 bases from V and 0 bases from J, with 10 bases between. The CDR3 length is 16 residues.